The clone carrying this TCR beta chain was recorded many times. Its specificity is not known. The sample belongs to a study of T-cell reconstitution after alpha-beta-depleted transplantation in children. Broader study findings: Diversity of TCRbeta at day 60 was high in some patients, arising from surviving recipient T cells and thymic progenitors. At around two months after transplant, the alpha-beta T cells were reportedly derived from several hundred expanded clones that came from non-depleted graft cells. Newly generated T cells supplied most T-cell counts and diversity one year post-transplant.

Trimming took off 5 bases at V and 9 bases at J, with 13 bases between the two ends. Germline V gene sequence: CDR1 MNHEY, CDR2 SVGAGI. The CDR3 totals 13 residues. As it was prepared, the TCRbeta library received unique molecular identifiers. TCRdb ran MiXCR on the PCR reads and lists one entry per CDR3 protein. The sample includes nearly 350,000 distinct CDR3 sequences, under 20% of them seen just once. The chain recombines TRBV6-5 with TRBJ2-2, with D maybe TRBD2 (6 bases). Sequences were derived from PBMCs, mostly from graft donor cells, sampled 360 days after TCRalphabeta/CD19-depleted stem cell transplant. This TCR was recovered from a male patient under 10 years old who had a stem cell transplant for acute lymphoblastic leukemia, so the T cells may come from the graft donor. CDR3 protein: CASSPRGNRELFF. For the CDR3, the DNA is TGTGCCAGCAGTCCTCGGGGGAATCGGGAGCTGTTTTTT.